This T cell receptor (beta chain) was profiled in a study of CXCR3-negative and CXCR3-positive naive CD8 T cells. The overall study: Collectively, the libraries yielded around 140 million TRB reads in total, at about 1.5 +/- 0.3 million per library.

Germline-derived CDR1 and CDR2 are LGHNA and YNFKEQ. This CDR3 region has 15 residues. To note about this clonotype: What it recognizes is unknown.

The study made its TRB cDNA libraries by 5' RACE, adding UMI labels. TCRdb re-called the 5' RACE reads, yielding one record per CDR3 amino acid sequence without DNA. The sample table includes under 85,000 distinct CDR3 sequences. CD45RO-CCR7+CD27+CD95- cells counted as naive CD8+ T cells. Study-level results: Diversity in memory CD8+ cells fell much lower than the comparably high levels seen in both naive subsets. Against CXCR3-negative naive cells, CXCR3-positive naive cells showed more hydrophobic TRB CDR3s. Similar TRBV-TRBJ gene usage was seen in naive CXCR3-negative and CXCR3-positive cells, but not in memory cells.

The sequence came from a human donor in good health. Some clones in this sample may be carry-over from other donors' samples. V is TRBV4-2 and J is TRBJ2-1; TCRdb selects TRBD1, and the lack of DNA leaves this call unchecked. The sample consisted of naive CXCR3+ CD8+ T cells from blood. Subset in this sample: CD45RO-CCR7+CD27+CD95- naive CD8+ T cells expressing CXCR3 (TNR3+). CDR3 loop: CASSQAGGAYNEQFF.